What follows is one T cell receptor beta chain and its context. Distinct nucleotide sequences in the sample also encode this CDR3. The data derive from a study of cytomegalovirus exposure and HLA in healthy donors. PCR amplification relied on 60 Vbeta primers (plus 13 Jbeta primers). Some clones are missing from TCRdb's copy, which holds only in-frame ones; the method was immunoSEQ multiplex PCR. Of about 120,000 clones in the sample, approximately 58% were seen once. V was trimmed by 1 base and J by 1 base, leaving 8 bases between them. CDR1 is SGHRS and CDR2 is YFSETQ in the germline V gene. This CDR3 is built from 14 residues.

The rearrangement joins TRBV5-1 to TRBJ1-1; the D gene is possibly TRBD1 (5 bases). The sample consisted of PBMCs. The source of this sequence is a woman in her thirties in good health and CMV-seronegative. The CDR3 spells CASSLRTGNTEAFF. DNA of the CDR3: TGCGCCAGCAGCTTGCGCACAGGGAACACTGAAGCTTTCTTT.